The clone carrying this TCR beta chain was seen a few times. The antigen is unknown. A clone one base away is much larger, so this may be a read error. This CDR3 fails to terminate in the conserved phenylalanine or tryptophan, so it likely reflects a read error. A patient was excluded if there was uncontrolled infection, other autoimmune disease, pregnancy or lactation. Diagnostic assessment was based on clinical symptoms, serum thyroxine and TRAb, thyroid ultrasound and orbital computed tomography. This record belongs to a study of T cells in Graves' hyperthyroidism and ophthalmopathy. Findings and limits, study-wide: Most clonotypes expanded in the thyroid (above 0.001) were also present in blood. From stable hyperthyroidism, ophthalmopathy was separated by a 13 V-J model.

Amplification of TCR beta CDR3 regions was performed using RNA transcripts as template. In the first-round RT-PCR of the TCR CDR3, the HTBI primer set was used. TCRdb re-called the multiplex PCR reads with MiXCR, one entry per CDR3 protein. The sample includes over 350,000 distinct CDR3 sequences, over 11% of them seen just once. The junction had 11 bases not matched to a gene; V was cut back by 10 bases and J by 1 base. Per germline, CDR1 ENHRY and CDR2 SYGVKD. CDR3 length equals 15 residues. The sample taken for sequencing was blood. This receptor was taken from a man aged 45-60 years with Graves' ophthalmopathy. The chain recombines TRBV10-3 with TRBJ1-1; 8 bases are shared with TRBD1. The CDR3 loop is CATGDRGDGNTEAFY. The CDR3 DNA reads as TGTGCCACAGGCGACAGGGGCGATGGGAACACTGAAGCTTTCTAT.